This T cell receptor beta chain is from a study of post-analysis software for immune sequencing data. General study points: Relative to controls, patients with multiple sclerosis showed significantly lower normalized Chao1 diversity. By F measure, strong co-clustering occurred among samples prepared in the same batch. Compared with controls, patients had more of 4 to 6 TRBV segments, including TRBV5-6, TRBV5-1 and TRBV20-1.

As regards this clonotype: The antigen is unknown.

TCR beta cDNA libraries had unique molecular identifiers. T cells numbering 1 to 10 million gave rise to 450,000 to 550,000 cDNA molecules. TCRdb reprocessed the PCR reads via MiXCR and lists one record per CDR3 protein. The sample shows roughly 670,000 distinct CDR3 sequences, around 64% of them seen only once. This CDR3 is 15 amino acids long. Looked up from germline, CDR1 is KGHSH and CDR2 is LQKENI. The trim removed 2 bases at V and 2 bases at J, leaving 4 bases unmatched. The origin of this receptor is a girl between 2 and 10 years old with multiple sclerosis. The sequenced material came from blood. The chain couples TRBV18 to TRBJ1-1, with TRBD1 matching 8 bases. CDR3 DNA: TGTGCCAGCTCACCATTCGACAGGGGAAACACTGAAGCTTTCTTT. It encodes CASSPFDRGNTEAFF.